The sequence of this T cell receptor beta chain was determined in a study of T-cell memory formation after mild COVID-19. A few counts support this clonotype. TCRdb called the 5' RACE reads again in MiXCR, with one record for every CDR3 protein. The repertoire holds roughly 280,000 distinct CDR3 sequences, with around 8% as singletons. The CDR3 loop spans 14 amino acids. V shed 6 bases and J shed 4 bases, with 13 bases lying between them. This sequence joins TRBV12-3 or TRBV12-4 and TRBJ1-3; D is unresolved. The sequence came from a man between 18 and 35 years old who had mild COVID-19 (a few samples of this study predate the infection). Cell type and time point are not known. Specimen: PBMCs or a T cell subset sorted from them (not recorded which). The CDR3 is CASSLRLGGNTIYF. CDR3 sequence (DNA): TGTGCCAGCAGCCTCAGACTGGGCGGAAACACCATATATTTT.